This T cell receptor beta chain was recorded in a study of T cell repertoires in cytomegalovirus infection. With regard to this clonotype: Its antigen is not known.

The CDR3 spans 15 residues. Germline V gene data show CDR1 as DFQATT and CDR2 as SNEGSKA (reference sequence). Trimming removed 0 bases from V and 6 bases from J, with 15 bases in between. TCRdb itself ran the reads through MiXCR, one entry per CDR3 protein. Here the sample spans 510,000 or so distinct CDR3 sequences, more than 20% being singletons. Whole-study results and caveats: The ex vivo response was dominated by HLA-C-restricted CMV-specific TCR beta clonotypes. Carriers of CMV and the relevant HLA type were discriminated by public TCR beta frequency.

Input material: PBMCs. The receptor comes from a human donor in good health (CMV status not recorded). Some clones in this sample may be carry-over from other donors' samples. V usage is TRBV20-1 and J usage is TRBJ2-1; D is possibly TRBD2 (6 bases). CDR3 nucleotides: TGCAGTGCTAGAGACAGAGGGCGGGGTCCCAATGAGCAGTTCTTC. Encoded protein: CSARDRGRGPNEQFF.